Following are 18 T cell receptor beta chains from one sample sequenced in a study of memory B cells and T cells in multiple sclerosis. Separate sequencing covered autoproliferating (CFSE-dim) and non-proliferating (CFSE-high) T cells from stimulus-free culture. Fewer than 55 million CFSE-labeled PBMCs were cultured 6 to 7 days unstimulated, then replicate wells were pooled. Repertoires were generated with immunoSEQ multiplex PCR, while TCRdb's copy carries only in-frame clones and drops some. The table has about 32,000 clones, 86% seen once. No antigens are known for them. The sample taken for sequencing was PBMCs from blood kept in culture. The receptors here all came from a human donor with multiple sclerosis.

The chain carries TRBV7-6 and TRBJ2-5; D is undetermined. The V end was cut by 2 bases, the J end by 1 base, with 11 bases between. The germline gives CDR1 SGHVS, CDR2 FNYEAQ. The CDR3 contains 15 residues. CDR3 bases: TGTGCCAGCAGCTTAAGGTTGGCAGCCCAAGAGACCCAGTACTTC. It is translated as CASSLRLAAQETQYF.

V and J are TRBV15 and TRBJ2-3; D is possibly TRBD1 (5 bases). The germline V gene encodes CDR1 LNHNV and CDR2 YYDKDF (reference sequence). The CDR3 has 17 residues. The germline V and J ends were trimmed by 1 base and 0 bases, with 14 bases remaining between them. DNA for the CDR3: TGTGCCACCAGCAGAGGACAGACAACCCCTAGCACAGATACGCAGTATTTT. Translating gives CATSRGQTTPSTDTQYF.

In nucleotides, the CDR3 is TGTGCCAGCAGCTTGCGGAGGTTGCTAGCGGGGGGAGCGGAGGAGACCCAGTACTTC. This translates into CASSLRRLLAGGAEETQYF. The chain combines TRBV7-9 with TRBJ2-5, with 11 positions matching TRBD2. The germline gives CDR1 SEHNR, CDR2 FQNEAQ (reference sequence). J was trimmed by 5 bases and V by 3 bases; bases with no gene match: 17. CDR3 size: 19 residues.

The gene calls are TRBV9 and TRBJ1-1; D perhaps matches TRBD1 (6 bases). Trimming stripped 0 bases from V and 3 bases from J, with 15 bases between. CDR1 is SGDLS, CDR2 YYNGEE, per germline. The CDR3 runs to 16 residues. CDR3 region: CASSVAGVGVYTEAFF. The CDR3 coding sequence is TGTGCCAGCAGCGTAGCAGGGGTTGGGGTATACACTGAAGCTTTCTTT.

This chain links TRBV6-1 with TRBJ1-5, with TRBD1 matching 7 bases. Unmatched junction bases numbered 9, after V lost 4 bases and J lost 0 bases. Germline V gene lookup returns CDR1 MNHNS and CDR2 SASEGT. The CDR3 contains 17 residues. Here the CDR3 DNA reads TGTGCCAGCAGTGGCCCGACAGGGATAAATAGCAATCAGCCCCAGCATTTT. Its translation: CASSGPTGINSNQPQHF.

This sequence joins TRBV6-1 and TRBJ2-2, with 11 nucleotides matching TRBD2. Germline CDR1 reads MNHNS; CDR2 reads SASEGT. The CDR3 consists of 15 residues. V lost 6 bases, J lost 7 bases, and 7 bases stayed unmatched. The chain's CDR3 is CASRALAGVVGELFF. CDR3 bases: TGTGCCAGCAGAGCACTAGCGGGGGTTGTCGGGGAGCTGTTTTTT.

The CDR3 DNA is TGTGCCAGCAGCGAGGGAATTATACTAGCGGGAGGTGGAGATACGCAGTATTTT. It specifies CASSEGIILAGGGDTQYF. The chain joins TRBV9 to TRBJ2-3; 12 nucleotides match TRBD2. The CDR3 sequence is 18 residues long. Germline values: CDR1 SGDLS, CDR2 YYNGEE. V trimming: 3 bases; J trimming: 5 bases; junction bases outside the gene matches: 13.

This chain joins TRBV5-1 and TRBJ1-1, with D maybe TRBD1 (5 bases). CDR1 is SGHRS and CDR2 is YFSETQ in the germline V gene. The CDR3 totals 14 residues. Trimming removed 0 bases at V and 3 bases at J, with 9 bases between. CDR3 sequence reads: CASSLASGHTEAFF. The CDR3 DNA sequence: TGCGCCAGCAGCTTGGCTTCGGGGCACACTGAAGCTTTCTTT.

The chain carries TRBV7-2 and TRBJ2-5; tentative D call: TRBD1 (6 bases). The CDR3 spans 15 residues. The germline CDR1 and CDR2 sequences are SGHTA and FQGNSA. Trimming left V 1 base short and J 2 bases short, with 11 bases between. CDR3 loop: CASSLEGVRQETQYF. DNA of the CDR3: TGTGCCAGCAGCTTAGAGGGGGTTAGACAAGAGACCCAGTACTTC. The variable domain in full, with the rest retrieved from reference TRBV7-2 and TRBJ2-5, is GAGVSQSPSNKVTEKGKDVELRCDPISGHTALYWYRQSLGQGLEFLIYFQGNSAPDKSGLPSDRFSAERTGGSVSTLTIQRTQQEDSAVYLCASSLEGVRQETQYFGPGTRLLVL.

In DNA form, the CDR3 reads TGTGCCAGCTCATACCTTGGGGGCGAGACCCAGTACTTC. It encodes CASSYLGGETQYF. The J gene is TRBJ2-5, the V gene TRBV28, with a possible D match to TRBD1 (6 bases). Germline V gene sequence: CDR1 MDHEN, CDR2 SYDVKM. V was trimmed by 8 bases and J by 5 bases, leaving 15 bases between them. This CDR3 region has 13 residues.

The chain is built from TRBV11-3 and TRBJ2-3; tentatively, D is TRBD2 (7 bases). Germline V gives CDR1 SGHNT, CDR2 YENEEA. The V and J ends lost 4 bases and 5 bases respectively, with 22 bases between them. The CDR3 is 17 residues long. As DNA, the CDR3 is TGTGCCAGCAGCTCACGTAATGTCGGGGGGCCGGGAGATACGCAGTATTTT. Amino acid sequence: CASSSRNVGGPGDTQYF.

V usage is TRBV10-2 and J usage is TRBJ2-1, with 7 bases that match TRBD2. V was pared by 6 bases and J by 8 bases, with 4 bases of the junction left unmatched. CDR3 length: 12 amino acids. Germline-derived CDR1 and CDR2 are WSHSY and SAAADI. DNA for the CDR3: TGCGCCAGCAGCTGGGGGGGGGATGAGCAGTTCTTC. Translating gives CASSWGGDEQFF.

This rearrangement joins TRBV7-8 to TRBJ2-3; D is undetermined. The CDR3 spans 13 residues. Germline V gene sequence: CDR1 SGHVS, CDR2 FQNEAQ. The V gene lost 5 bases and the J gene lost 2 bases, with 8 bases spanning the gap. As DNA, the CDR3 is TGTGCCAGCAGCGCTACGTACACAGATACGCAGTATTTT. Translated, it gives CASSATYTDTQYF.

The chain employs TRBV6-1 and TRBJ2-7; D gene unclear. The CDR3 has 13 residues. Germline CDR1 MNHNS, CDR2 SASEGT. Trimming left V 4 bases short and J 3 bases short, with 10 bases between. The CDR3 coding sequence is TGTGCCAGCAGTGTCAGACAAGACTACGAGCAGTACTTC. It translates to CASSVRQDYEQYF.

V and J are TRBV7-2 and TRBJ1-1; D uncertain. Trimming left V 1 base short and J 5 bases short, with 11 bases between. From germline, CDR1 is SGHTA and CDR2 FQGNSA. CDR3 size: 14 residues. CDR3 sequence: CASSLGGRGTEAFF. The CDR3 DNA reads as TGTGCCAGCAGCTTAGGAGGCCGGGGTACTGAAGCTTTCTTT.

The V gene is TRBV27, the J gene TRBJ2-7, with D perhaps TRBD2 (5 bases). Germline CDR1 and CDR2: MNHEY and SMNVEV (reference sequence). The length of the CDR3 is 14 residues. V lost 5 bases and J 3 bases, leaving 14 bases between the germline ends. CDR3 in amino acids: CASSPWVGVYEQYF. The CDR3 nucleotides are TGTGCCAGCAGTCCCTGGGTGGGAGTCTACGAGCAGTACTTC.

This clone has just a few counts. J is TRBJ2-7 and V is TRBV19; possible D gene TRBD2, 6 bases. Germline CDR1 is LNHDA and CDR2 is SQIVND (reference sequence). Deletions cut 8 bases from V and 0 bases from J, with 11 bases between. The CDR3 consists of 13 residues. The DNA for the CDR3 is TGTGCCAGTGGACCGGGAGCCTCCTACGAGCAGTACTTC. This translates into CASGPGASYEQYF.

In this sample, this clone turned up a few times. The chain combines TRBV4-1 with TRBJ1-2; D call uncertain. The germline V gene encodes CDR1 MGHRA and CDR2 YSYEKL. The germline V and J ends were trimmed by 4 bases and 0 bases, with 12 bases remaining between them. The CDR3 is made up of 15 amino acids. The CDR3 bases are TGCGCCAGCAGCCCAGAATCCGGGACTAACTATGGCTACACCTTC. Amino acids: CASSPESGTNYGYTF.